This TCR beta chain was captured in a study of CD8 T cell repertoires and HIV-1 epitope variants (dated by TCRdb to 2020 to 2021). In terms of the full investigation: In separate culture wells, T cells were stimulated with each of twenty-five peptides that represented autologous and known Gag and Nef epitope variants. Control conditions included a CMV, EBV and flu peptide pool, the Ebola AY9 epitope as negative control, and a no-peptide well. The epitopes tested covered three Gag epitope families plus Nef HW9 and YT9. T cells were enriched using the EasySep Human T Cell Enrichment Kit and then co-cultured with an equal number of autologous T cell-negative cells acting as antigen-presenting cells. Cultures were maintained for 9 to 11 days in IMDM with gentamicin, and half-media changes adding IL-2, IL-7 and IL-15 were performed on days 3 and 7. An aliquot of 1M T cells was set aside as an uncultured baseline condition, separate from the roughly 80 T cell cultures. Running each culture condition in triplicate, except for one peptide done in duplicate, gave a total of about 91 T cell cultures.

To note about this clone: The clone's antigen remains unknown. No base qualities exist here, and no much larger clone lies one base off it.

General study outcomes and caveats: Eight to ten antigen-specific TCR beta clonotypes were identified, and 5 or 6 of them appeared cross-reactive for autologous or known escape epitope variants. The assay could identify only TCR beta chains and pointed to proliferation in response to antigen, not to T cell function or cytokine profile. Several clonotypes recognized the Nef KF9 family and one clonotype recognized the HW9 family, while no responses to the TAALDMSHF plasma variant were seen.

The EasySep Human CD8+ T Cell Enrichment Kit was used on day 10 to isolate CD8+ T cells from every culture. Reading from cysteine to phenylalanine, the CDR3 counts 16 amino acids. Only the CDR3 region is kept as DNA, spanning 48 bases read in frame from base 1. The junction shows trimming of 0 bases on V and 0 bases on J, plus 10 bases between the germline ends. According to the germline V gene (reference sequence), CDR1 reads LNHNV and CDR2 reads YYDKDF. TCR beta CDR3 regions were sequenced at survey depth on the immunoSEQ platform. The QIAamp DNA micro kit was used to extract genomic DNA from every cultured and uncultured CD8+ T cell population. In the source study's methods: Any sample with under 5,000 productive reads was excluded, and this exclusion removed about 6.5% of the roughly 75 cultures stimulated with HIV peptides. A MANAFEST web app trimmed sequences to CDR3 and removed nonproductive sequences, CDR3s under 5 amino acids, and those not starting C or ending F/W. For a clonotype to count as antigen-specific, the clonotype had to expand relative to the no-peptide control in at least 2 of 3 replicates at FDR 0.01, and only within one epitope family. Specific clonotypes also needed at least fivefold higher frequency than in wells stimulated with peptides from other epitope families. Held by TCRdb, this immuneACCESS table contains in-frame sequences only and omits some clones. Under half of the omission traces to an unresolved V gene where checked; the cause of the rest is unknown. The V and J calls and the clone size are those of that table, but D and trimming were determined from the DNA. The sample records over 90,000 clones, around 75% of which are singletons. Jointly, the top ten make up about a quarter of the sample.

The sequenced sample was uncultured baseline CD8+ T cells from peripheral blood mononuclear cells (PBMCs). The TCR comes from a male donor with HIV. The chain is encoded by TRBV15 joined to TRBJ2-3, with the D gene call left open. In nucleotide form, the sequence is TGTGCCACCAGCAGAGATTTAGTTGCTAGCACAGATACGCAGTATTTT. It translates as CATSRDLVASTDTQYF.